This TCR beta chain originates from a study of cytomegalovirus exposure and HLA in healthy donors. On this clone: Its antigen remains unidentified.

Nominally healthy donors provided the samples, though records likely missed some immune exposures. The study's findings and limits: A later analysis found TCR association rates differed by HLA locus, highest for DRB1 and lowest for HLA-C. In a later analysis, TCR beta V- and J-gene trimming showed a link to a missense DCLRE1C variant. A prior analysis recorded that most TCR beta V segments were productive about 87% or about 30% of the time.

Trimming cost V 6 bases and J 11 bases; bases outside gene matches: 11. This CDR3 has 13 residues. Germline CDR1 MNHEY, CDR2 SVGAGI. The PCR contained 60 Vbeta and 13 Jbeta primers. Here immunoSEQ multiplex PCR was the method, and the copy in TCRdb shows in-frame clones only, minus some. The table includes 95,000 to 150,000 clones, roughly 80% detected once. The sequenced material came from PBMCs. The chain employs TRBV6-5 and TRBJ1-1; TRBD1 matches 8 bases. The receptor comes from a man aged 25 to 40 in good health and CMV-seronegative. The CDR3 DNA sequence: TGTGCCAGCAGCCCGGGACAGGCTTTACAGGCTTTCTTT. It is translated as CASSPGQALQAFF.